The rows below give T cell receptor beta chains drawn from one sample of a study of human T cells and chemical hapten exposure. TCRdb used MiXCR to reprocess the RACE reads, holding one entry per CDR3 protein. The table records around 76,000 distinct CDR3 sequences, approximately 10% of them present only once. The specimen was whole blood, collected in connection with sensitization to the hapten diphenylcyclopropenone (DPC). Receptors were obtained from a woman aged 60-75 years with alopecia areata. Some clones in this sample may be carry-over from other donors' samples. Both conserved end residues are part of each CDR3. Each record gives: V gene, D gene, J gene, clone size, CDR3 protein, CDR3 DNA. The D gene is left open where the match is weak. Rows give clone size only sometimes, using once, few, many, or a class for an expanded clone.

TRBV6-2/TRBV6-3	TRBD1	TRBJ2-7	few	CASSGPGQGAYEQYF	TGTGCCAGCAGTGGTCCGGGACAGGGGGCCTACGAGCAGTACTTC
TRBV5-5	.	TRBJ1-5	.	CASSPPGLAPNQPQHF	TGTGCCAGCAGCCCCCCCGGCCTAGCCCCAAATCAGCCCCAGCATTTT
TRBV6-6	.	TRBJ2-5	.	CASNQRQVYQETQYF	TGTGCCAGCAACCAGAGACAGGTGTACCAAGAGACCCAGTACTTC
TRBV6-6	.	TRBJ1-1	many	CASSAPENTEAFF	TGTGCCAGCAGCGCTCCAGAGAACACTGAAGCTTTCTTT
TRBV6-4	TRBD1	TRBJ1-1	many	CASRGQGWDTEAFF	TGTGCCAGCAGAGGACAGGGTTGGGACACTGAAGCTTTCTTT
TRBV20-1	.	TRBJ1-1	few	CSARGPIQFTEAFF	TGCAGTGCTAGAGGACCCATACAGTTCACTGAAGCTTTCTTT
TRBV11-2	.	TRBJ2-3	many	CASSPRRLGDTQYF	TGTGCCAGCAGCCCAAGGCGGTTAGGAGATACGCAGTATTTT
TRBV7-8	TRBD1	TRBJ1-2	.	CASNRDRAPYGYTF	TGTGCCAGCAACCGGGACAGGGCTCCCTATGGCTACACCTTC
TRBV10-3	.	TRBJ1-6	few	CAISEGDFDNSPLHF	TGTGCCATCAGTGAGGGGGACTTCGATAATTCACCCCTCCACTTT
TRBV7-2	.	TRBJ1-2	once	CASSRQDRNGYTF	TGTGCCAGCAGCCGACAGGACCGAAATGGCTACACCTTC
TRBV11-2	TRBD2	TRBJ2-1	many	CASRGGGDNEQFF	TGTGCCAGCCGCGGGGGGGGTGACAATGAGCAGTTCTTC
TRBV7-9	TRBD2	TRBJ2-2	.	CASSLPSGGTGELFF	TGTGCCAGCAGCTTACCTAGCGGGGGCACCGGGGAGCTGTTTTTT
TRBV7-2	.	TRBJ1-5	.	CASSPLRGSNQPQHF	TGTGCCAGCAGTCCTCTTCGGGGTAGCAATCAGCCCCAGCATTTT
TRBV7-6	.	TRBJ2-5	.	CASSLADTLGETQYF	TGTGCCAGCAGCTTAGCGGACACCCTCGGAGAGACCCAGTACTTC
TRBV29-1	.	TRBJ1-1	.	CSVGGPHEAFF	TGCAGCGTTGGAGGGCCCCATGAAGCTTTCTTT
TRBV4-2	.	TRBJ2-7	many	CASSPDNSYEQYF	TGTGCCAGCTCTCCGGACAACTCCTACGAGCAGTACTTC
TRBV7-6	TRBD1	TRBJ1-5	many	CASSSNAGGQPQHF	TGTGCCAGCAGCTCAAACGCAGGGGGTCAGCCCCAGCATTTT
TRBV2	TRBD2	TRBJ2-2	.	CASRLSSGGNTGELFF	TGTGCCAGCAGGTTGTCTAGCGGGGGCAACACCGGGGAGCTGTTTTTT
TRBV2	TRBD1	TRBJ2-1	few	CASRDREYNEQFF	TGTGCCAGCCGGGACAGGGAGTACAATGAGCAGTTCTTC
TRBV29-1	TRBD1	TRBJ1-3	many	CSPGPPGQGMDEVSGNTIYF	TGCAGCCCCGGGCCCCCCGGACAGGGTATGGATGAGGTCTCTGGAAACACCATATATTTT
TRBV5-1	.	TRBJ2-7	few	CASSPEGWEQYF	TGCGCCAGCAGTCCGGAGGGATGGGAGCAGTACTTC
TRBV27	.	TRBJ2-1	few	CASRTAYNEQFF	TGTGCCAGCCGGACAGCTTACAATGAGCAGTTCTTC
TRBV7-9	.	TRBJ1-1	few	CASSLGSNYGTTEAFF	TGTGCCAGCAGCTTAGGGTCTAATTATGGTACCACTGAAGCTTTCTTT
TRBV29-1	.	TRBJ1-1	few	CSVDSRNTEAFF	TGCAGCGTTGACTCCAGGAACACTGAAGCTTTCTTT
TRBV15	.	TRBJ2-3	many	CATSTRQIDTQYF	TGTGCCACCAGCACGCGCCAGATAGATACGCAGTATTTT
TRBV9	.	TRBJ2-2	many	CASSVDPGELFF	TGTGCCAGCAGCGTAGATCCCGGGGAGCTGTTTTTT
TRBV18	TRBD1	TRBJ2-4	few	CASNRGSHPRQYF	TGTGCCAGCAACAGGGGGTCACACCCGAGGCAGTACTTC
TRBV12-3/TRBV12-4	.	TRBJ2-1	.	CASSLAGVTNEQFF	TGTGCCAGCAGTTTAGCGGGGGTCACCAATGAGCAGTTCTTC
TRBV7-3	.	TRBJ1-1	many	CASSIDPGTEAFF	TGTGCCAGCAGTATAGATCCGGGGACTGAAGCTTTCTTT
TRBV13	.	TRBJ1-2	many	CASSASGGIGYTF	TGTGCCAGCAGCGCTAGCGGGGGCATTGGCTACACCTTC
TRBV5-1	TRBD2	TRBJ2-7	.	CASSTRGLASHEQYF	TGCGCCAGCAGTACTCGGGGACTAGCGTCCCACGAGCAGTACTTC
TRBV14	TRBD1	TRBJ2-7	many	CASSQGSGQGREQYF	TGTGCCAGCAGCCAAGGCTCAGGACAGGGTCGCGAGCAGTACTTC
TRBV7-6	TRBD2	TRBJ2-1	many	CASSPTQAGGGNEQFF	TGTGCCAGCAGCCCCACGCAGGCGGGGGGAGGCAATGAGCAGTTCTTC
TRBV5-8	.	TRBJ2-1	many	CASSLFPELEQFF	TGTGCCAGCAGCTTGTTCCCAGAACTAGAGCAGTTCTTC
TRBV7-7	.	TRBJ2-3	few	CANRGPPDTQYF	TGTGCTAACAGAGGACCTCCAGATACGCAGTATTTT
TRBV5-1	.	TRBJ2-5	many	CASSLVSETQYF	TGCGCCAGCAGCTTGGTGTCGGAGACCCAGTACTTC
TRBV5-1	.	TRBJ2-5	few	CASSFRAEGTQYF	TGCGCCAGCAGCTTCAGGGCGGAGGGGACCCAGTACTTC
TRBV6-1	.	TRBJ1-5	many	CASSPYYNQPQHF	TGTGCCAGCAGTCCCTACTACAATCAGCCCCAGCATTTT
TRBV9	.	TRBJ1-1	.	CTSSVVAENTEAFF	TGTACCAGCAGCGTAGTGGCAGAGAACACTGAAGCTTTCTTT
TRBV7-8	.	TRBJ1-4	.	CASGLQVATNEKLFF	TGTGCCAGCGGCTTACAAGTCGCAACTAATGAAAAACTGTTTTTT
TRBV10-3	.	TRBJ2-5	.	CAISEGSQETQYF	TGTGCCATCAGTGAGGGCAGCCAAGAGACCCAGTACTTC
TRBV3-1	.	TRBJ1-5	few	CASSPRTNQPQHF	TGTGCCAGCAGCCCTAGAACTAATCAGCCCCAGCATTTT
TRBV2	.	TRBJ2-7	few	CASHRGGGVNYEQYF	TGTGCCAGCCACAGGGGCGGCGGGGTTAACTACGAGCAGTACTTC
TRBV5-1	.	TRBJ1-4	many	CASSPNGVVNEKLFF	TGCGCCAGCAGCCCAAACGGGGTGGTTAATGAAAAACTGTTTTTT
TRBV19	TRBD2	TRBJ2-3	once	CASSILRDYTNTQYF	TGTGCCAGTAGTATCCTCCGGGACTACACAAATACGCAGTATTTT
TRBV4-2	.	TRBJ1-4	once	CASSQDPGTWDEKLFF	TGTGCCAGCAGCCAAGATCCGGGAACTTGGGATGAAAAACTGTTTTTT
TRBV4-1	.	TRBJ1-2	.	CASSQTRVTGGRTDGYTF	TGCGCCAGCAGCCAAACAAGGGTCACCGGGGGACGGACCGATGGCTACACCTTC
TRBV18	TRBD1	TRBJ2-5	many	CASTIYRGQQETQYF	TGTGCCAGTACCATCTACAGGGGGCAGCAAGAGACCCAGTACTTC
TRBV9	.	TRBJ2-1	many	CASSAPDRDNLNEQFF	TGTGCCAGCAGCGCCCCCGACAGAGACAACCTCAATGAGCAGTTCTTC
TRBV5-1	.	TRBJ2-3	.	CASSMGDTDTQYF	TGCGCCAGCAGCATGGGGGACACAGATACGCAGTATTTT
TRBV5-1	TRBD1	TRBJ2-1	many	CASSLLQGTNEQFF	TGCGCCAGCAGCTTGTTACAGGGGACCAATGAGCAGTTCTTC
TRBV6-1	TRBD2	TRBJ2-3	.	CASSGGRDTQYF	TGTGCCAGCAGCGGGGGGAGGGATACGCAGTATTTT
TRBV11-2	TRBD1	TRBJ2-1	.	CASSLVLGTGAYNEQFF	TGTGCCAGCAGCTTAGTACTAGGGACAGGGGCCTACAATGAGCAGTTCTTC
TRBV4-1	TRBD2	TRBJ2-1	.	CASSHRLSSGGSYNEQFF	TGCGCCAGCAGCCACCGACTCTCTAGCGGGGGCTCCTACAATGAGCAGTTCTTC
TRBV21-1	.	TRBJ2-5	few	CASSTKGRSQETQYF	TGTGCCAGCAGCACCAAGGGACGGTCCCAAGAGACCCAGTACTTC
TRBV5-1	.	TRBJ1-6	many	CASSLGAGDYNSPLHF	TGCGCCAGCAGCTTGGGGGCAGGGGACTATAATTCACCCCTCCACTTT
TRBV6-6	.	TRBJ1-6	medium-sized	CASSLTSSYNSPLHF	TGTGCCAGCAGTCTAACTAGCTCCTATAATTCACCCCTCCACTTT